These 19 T cell receptor beta chains were sequenced from one sample in a study of shared clonotypes between healthy human individuals. The protocol was immunoSEQ multiplex PCR, while the TCRdb copy is restricted to in-frame clones and leaves out a portion. The sample yields some 2.4 million clones, 93% seen once. Sequences were obtained from naive CD4+ T cells from PBMCs. Described subset: CD45RA+ positively selected. The receptor set was obtained from a young man in good health. Some clones in this sample may be carry-over from other donors' samples.

This chain links TRBV29-1 with TRBJ1-2, with TRBD1 matching 7 bases. Germline values: CDR1 SQVTM, CDR2 ANQGSEA. V dropped 4 bases and J dropped 7; count of bases not matched to a gene: 24. The CDR3 consists of 18 residues. CDR3 in amino acids: CSVGLGGTAAIQLGGYTF. CDR3 DNA: TGCAGCGTTGGGCTGGGCGGGACAGCCGCTATTCAACTCGGTGGCTACACCTTC.

The gene calls are TRBV9 and TRBJ2-1; D unclear. The ends were cut back, 0 bases at V and 6 bases at J, with 13 bases in the middle. CDR3 size: 15 residues. CDR1 and CDR2 (germline): SGDLS, YYNGEE. Here the CDR3 reads CASSVAADHGNEQFF. The CDR3 region has the DNA TGTGCCAGCAGCGTAGCTGCCGATCATGGCAATGAGCAGTTCTTC.

This chain links TRBV5-1 with TRBJ2-5, with a tentative D call TRBD2 (5 bases). This CDR3 region has 14 residues. The V gene lost 0 bases and the J gene lost 7 bases, with 13 bases spanning the gap. Germline lookup yields CDR1 SGHRS and CDR2 YFSETQ. As DNA, the CDR3 is TGCGCCAGCAGCTTGGAACCCAGCAGCGGGACCCAGTACTTC. Translation: CASSLEPSSGTQYF.

The J gene is TRBJ2-3, the V gene TRBV6-5; a weak D match, TRBD2 (6 bases). Per the germline V gene, CDR1 is MNHEY and CDR2 is SVGAGI. This CDR3 is 13 amino acids long. V lost 5 bases and J 6 bases, leaving 12 bases between the germline ends. In nucleotides, the CDR3 is TGTGCCAGCAGTGAGCGGGCTCGGGATACGCAGTATTTT. This codes for CASSERARDTQYF.

This clone was counted between two and nine times. The rearrangement uses TRBV7-2 and TRBJ2-1; 13 bases are a match to TRBD2. The CDR3 is 13 residues long. CDR1 and CDR2 (germline): SGHTA, FQGNSA. The J segment lost 10 bases and the V segment lost 6 bases, leaving 3 bases of the junction unmatched. The CDR3 coding sequence is TGTGCCAGCAGACTAGCGGGAGGGCGGGAGCAGTTCTTC. Encoded protein: CASRLAGGREQFF.

The chain joins TRBV30 to TRBJ1-3; 9 bases align to TRBD1. Germline CDR1 reads GTSNPN; CDR2 reads SVGIG (reference sequence). J gave up 0 bases and V 3 bases, and 3 bases lay outside the gene matches. The CDR3 runs to 15 residues. CDR3 sequence reads: CAWSLGQGSGNTIYF. The CDR3 nucleotides read TGTGCCTGGAGCTTGGGACAGGGCTCTGGAAACACCATATATTTT.

The chain recombines TRBV18 with TRBJ2-3, with 16 bases aligning to TRBD2. Germline V gene lookup returns CDR1 KGHSH and CDR2 LQKENI. V lost 3 bases and J lost 2; bases outside the gene matches: 5. The CDR3 consists of 18 residues. The CDR3 spells CASSPRGTSGRDTDTQYF. The CDR3 region has the DNA TGTGCCAGCTCACCGCGCGGGACTAGCGGGAGGGACACAGATACGCAGTATTTT.

The chain couples TRBV5-4 to TRBJ2-3; TRBD2 might be the D (6 bases). The germline gives CDR1 SGHNT, CDR2 YYREEE (reference sequence). Trimming took 10 bases from V and 0 from J, leaving 12 bases between them. This CDR3 region has 13 residues. The CDR3 region is CAGSGGSTDTQYF. The DNA of the CDR3 is TGTGCCGGATCCGGGGGTAGCACAGATACGCAGTATTTT.

This clone was observed once. The V call is TRBV19, the J call TRBJ1-1; D unresolved. Germline CDR1 reads LNHDA; CDR2 reads SQIVND (reference sequence). This CDR3 comprises 15 residues. Trimming stripped 3 bases from V and 1 base from J, with 12 bases between. The CDR3 region is CASSISFKGNTEAFF. For the CDR3, the DNA is TGTGCCAGTAGTATCTCCTTTAAGGGGAACACTGAAGCTTTCTTT.

The genes are TRBV30 and TRBJ1-3; no reliable D call. CDR1 is GTSNPN and CDR2 is SVGIG in the germline V gene (reference sequence). Trimming left V 0 bases short and J 4 bases short, with 7 bases between. The CDR3 loop spans 13 amino acids. CDR3 sequence: CAWSVSEGNTIYF. CDR3 nucleotide sequence: TGTGCCTGGAGTGTATCTGAAGGAAACACCATATATTTT.

This rearrangement joins TRBV5-1 to TRBJ2-5; D possibly matches TRBD1 or TRBD2 (5 bases each). This CDR3 region has 13 residues. V lost 6 bases and J 5 bases, leaving 14 bases between the germline ends. CDR1 SGHRS and CDR2 YFSETQ come from the germline V gene. The CDR3 loop is CASTGLEGETQYF. Here the CDR3 DNA reads TGCGCCAGCACGGGCCTCGAGGGGGAGACCCAGTACTTC.

The rearrangement joins TRBV6-5 to TRBJ2-1; D call uncertain. The length of the CDR3 is 12 residues. The V end was cut by 6 bases, the J end by 9 bases, with 12 bases between. Per the germline V gene, CDR1 is MNHEY and CDR2 is SVGAGI. CDR3 bases: TGTGCCAGCAGCCCCGGTGGACCTGAGCAGTTCTTC. Amino acid sequence: CASSPGGPEQFF.

Concerning this clone itself: The identical CDR3 is also encoded by other nucleotide sequences in the sample. This chain uses TRBV19 with TRBJ1-5, with 9 bases identical to TRBD1. The CDR3 has 15 amino acids. J gave up 4 bases and V 5 bases, and 6 bases lay outside the gene matches. From germline, CDR1 is LNHDA and CDR2 SQIVND (reference sequence). CDR3 bases: TGTGCCAGTAGTGCCCGAGACAGGGGGAATCAGCCCCAGCATTTT. Translation gives CASSARDRGNQPQHF.

The chain combines TRBV19 with TRBJ1-2; D is unclear. Trimming pared 2 bases from V and 8 bases from J, leaving 12 bases between. The CDR3 has 13 amino acids. Per the germline V gene, CDR1 is LNHDA and CDR2 is SQIVND (reference sequence). CDR3 sequence: CASSISPQVGYTF. CDR3 nucleotides: TGTGCCAGTAGTATATCCCCCCAGGTGGGCTACACCTTC.

The chain uses TRBV11-2 and TRBJ1-2, with D uncertain. The V gene's germline CDR1 is SGHAT and CDR2 FQNNGV. Trimming pared 3 bases from V and 6 bases from J, leaving 11 bases between. The CDR3 length is 13 residues. The CDR3 bases are TGTGCCAGCAGCTTTAACGGGATGGATGGCTACACCTTC. Translating it yields CASSFNGMDGYTF.

The chain is built from TRBV5-4 and TRBJ1-1; unclear D gene. This CDR3 region has 14 residues. V was cut by 2 bases and J by 5 bases, with 13 bases left in between. Germline CDR1 is SGHNT and CDR2 is YYREEE (reference sequence). For the CDR3, the DNA is TGTGCCAGCAGCTTTTCCGGCGGTGGAACTGAAGCTTTCTTT. It codes for CASSFSGGGTEAFF. Full variable domain (missing parts from reference TRBV5-4 and TRBJ1-1): ETGVTQSPTHLIKTRGQQVTLRCSSQSGHNTVSWYQQALGQGPQFIFQYYREEENGRGNFPPRFSGLQFPNYSSELNVNALELDDSALYLCASSFSGGGTEAFFGQGTRLTVV.

The chain has TRBV5-1 and TRBJ1-1; tentatively, D is TRBD1 (5 bases). This CDR3 comprises 13 residues. Looked up from germline, CDR1 is SGHRS and CDR2 is YFSETQ. Trimming cost V 4 bases and J 3 bases, with 10 bases left between them. The CDR3 spells CASSTQEDTEAFF. The DNA for the CDR3 is TGCGCCAGCAGCACACAGGAGGACACTGAAGCTTTCTTT.

Here the CDR3 DNA reads TGTGCCAGCAGGGACGGGTCAGAAGGGAACACTGAAGCTTTCTTT. Translating gives CASRDGSEGNTEAFF. The V call is TRBV28, the J call TRBJ1-1; D unclear. CDR3 length equals 15 residues. The V end was cut by 6 bases, the J end by 1 base, with 15 bases between. CDR1 and CDR2 (germline): MDHEN, SYDVKM.

This chain's CDR3 is CATQEWGAGTEAFF. The CDR3 DNA reads as TGTGCCACTCAAGAGTGGGGGGCGGGCACTGAAGCTTTCTTT. V is TRBV2 and J is TRBJ1-1; maybe TRBD1 (6 bases). The CDR3 loop spans 14 amino acids. The germline V gene encodes CDR1 SNHLY and CDR2 FYNNEI. V was trimmed by 10 bases and J by 4 bases, leaving 19 bases between them.